This entry lists 25 T cell receptor beta chains sequenced from one sample in a study of blood T cell repertoires in COVID-19. The assay was immunoSEQ multiplex PCR, and TCRdb's table has in-frame clones only and misses some. This sample has over 150,000 clones, with roughly 84% found just once. Sequenced input: peripheral blood. The receptors stem from a woman aged 55-69 years with COVID-19, enrolled during active disease.

V is TRBV29-1 and J is TRBJ2-1; D possibly corresponds to TRBD2 (5 bases). Trimming removed 3 bases from V and 9 bases from J, with 15 bases in between. CDR3 length: 13 amino acids. Germline V gene sequence: CDR1 SQVTM, CDR2 ANQGSEA. The CDR3 here is CSVEIRFGGEQFF. The CDR3 DNA sequence: TGCAGCGTTGAGATTAGGTTTGGAGGTGAGCAGTTCTTC.

This chain connects TRBV10-3 to TRBJ1-4; D is perhaps TRBD1 (5 bases). The germline gives CDR1 ENHRY, CDR2 SYGVKD. With 9 bases removed from V and 7 bases from J, the gap between germline ends came to 12 bases. This CDR3 region has 12 residues. CDR3: CAIGGTGEKLFF. DNA for the CDR3: TGTGCCATTGGGGGGACGGGTGAAAAACTGTTTTTT.

V is TRBV5-5 and J is TRBJ1-1, with 7 bases identical to TRBD1. The germline gives CDR1 SGHKS, CDR2 YYEKEE (reference sequence). V trimming: 0 bases; J trimming: 5 bases; junction bases outside the gene matches: 7. CDR3 length: 15 residues. The CDR3 nucleotides read TGTGCCAGCAGCTTGGATTTGGACAGGTGGACTGAAGCTTTCTTT. The encoded protein is CASSLDLDRWTEAFF.

V usage is TRBV5-1 and J usage is TRBJ2-7; 11 positions agree with TRBD1. The length of the CDR3 is 16 residues. Trimming removed 4 bases from V and 2 bases from J; junction bases left unmatched: 8. Per germline, CDR1 SGHRS and CDR2 YFSETQ. CDR3 bases: TGCGCCAGCAGCCCCCGGACAGGGGGCCGCACCTACGAGCAGTACTTC. Its translation: CASSPRTGGRTYEQYF.

The chain uses TRBV9 and TRBJ1-2, with 7 bases matching TRBD1. The CDR3 has 15 residues. V shed 3 bases, J shed 4 bases, and the junction held 9 bases outside the gene matches. CDR1 and CDR2 (germline): SGDLS, YYNGEE. CDR3 protein: CASSAALGTVYGYTF. CDR3 sequence (DNA): TGTGCCAGCAGCGCAGCCCTTGGGACAGTCTATGGCTACACCTTC.

The chain links TRBV18 to TRBJ1-4; a weak D match, TRBD1 (5 bases). Trimming stripped 3 bases from V and 7 bases from J, with 12 bases between. In germline, CDR1 is KGHSH, CDR2 LQKENI. This CDR3 region has 14 residues. Written as DNA, the CDR3 is TGTGCCAGCTCACCCGTCGGGGGGACTGAAAAACTGTTTTTT. It codes for CASSPVGGTEKLFF.

The chain joins TRBV18 to TRBJ1-5, with D tentatively TRBD1 (5 bases). The CDR3 extends over 13 amino acids. V shed 5 bases and J shed 7 bases, with 12 bases lying between them. In germline, CDR1 is KGHSH, CDR2 LQKENI. In DNA form, the CDR3 reads TGTGCCAGCTCAACAAATGGGGCGCAGCCCCAGCATTTT. The encoded protein is CASSTNGAQPQHF.

As DNA, the CDR3 is TGTGCCAGCAGCCTCAGGCGGGCCCAGCATTTT. It encodes CASSLRRAQHF. The chain employs TRBV5-8 and TRBJ1-5; D is uncertain. Germline-derived CDR1 and CDR2 are SGHTS and YDEGEE. The CDR3 totals 11 residues. Trimming cost V 4 bases and J 11 bases, with 10 bases left between them.

This rearrangement joins TRBV7-2 to TRBJ1-5; D ambiguous. The germline gives CDR1 SGHTA, CDR2 FQGNSA. Trimming removed 1 base at V and 3 bases at J, with 4 bases between. The CDR3 length is 13 residues. The CDR3 DNA sequence: TGTGCCAGCAGCTTAGAGCACAATCAGCCCCAGCATTTT. Its protein product is CASSLEHNQPQHF.

The chain employs TRBV5-1 and TRBJ1-6, with TRBD1 matching over 8 bases. Per the germline V gene, CDR1 is SGHRS and CDR2 is YFSETQ. Losses at the gene ends were 0 bases for V and 15 bases for J; bases not matched to a gene: 2. This CDR3 has 12 amino acids. CDR3: CASSLGTGGLHF. Here the CDR3 DNA reads TGCGCCAGCAGCTTGGGCACAGGGGGCCTCCACTTT.

This clone was picked up one time. V gene TRBV12-3 or TRBV12-4 combines with J gene TRBJ1-2; the match to TRBD1 covers 7 bases. The V and J ends lost 5 bases and 7 bases, in that order; junction bases with no gene match: 7. The CDR3 runs to 13 residues. Here the CDR3 DNA reads TGTGCCAGCAGTCTGGAGGGGGCGGGTGGCTACACCTTC. Protein product: CASSLEGAGGYTF.

The J gene is TRBJ2-4, the V gene TRBV5-6; D is uncertain. Germline lookup yields CDR1 SGHDT and CDR2 YYEEEE. V gave up 2 bases and J gave up 0 bases, with 6 bases separating them. This CDR3 is 14 amino acids long. CDR3: CASSFRLAKNIQYF. The CDR3 coding sequence is TGTGCCAGCAGCTTTCGTCTAGCCAAAAACATTCAGTACTTC.

The chain carries TRBV7-9 and TRBJ2-2; TRBD2 matches 15 bases. Germline CDR1 is SEHNR and CDR2 is FQNEAQ (reference sequence). J lost 4 bases, V lost 5 bases, and 2 bases had no gene match. The CDR3 covers 16 residues. For the CDR3, the DNA is TGTGCCAGCAGCCCGGGACTAGCGGGAGGCACCGGGGAGCTGTTTTTT. Translated, it gives CASSPGLAGGTGELFF.

This chain links TRBV11-3 with TRBJ2-7; 10 nucleotides agree with TRBD1. The CDR3 is 17 residues long. Germline assignment: CDR1 SGHNT and CDR2 YENEEA. The trim removed 6 bases at V and 3 bases at J, leaving 14 bases unmatched. In nucleotides, the CDR3 is TGTGCCAGCAGACCCGACAGGGGGCAGGCCTATCACTACGAGCAGTACGTC. It specifies CASRPDRGQAYHYEQYV.

The chain combines TRBV19 with TRBJ1-2, with D tentatively TRBD1 (5 bases). Trimming cost V 5 bases and J 6 bases, with 10 bases left between them. The CDR3 loop spans 12 amino acids. CDR1 LNHDA and CDR2 SQIVND come from the germline V gene (reference sequence). CDR3 amino acids: CASSHGGDGYTF. The DNA for the CDR3 is TGTGCCAGTAGTCATGGAGGGGATGGCTACACCTTC.

The rearrangement links TRBV9 to TRBJ2-3; 7 bases are a match to TRBD2. The CDR3 is 14 residues long. The V gene end was trimmed by 0 bases and the J gene end by 5 bases; junction bases not matched to a gene: 3. Per the germline V gene, CDR1 is SGDLS and CDR2 is YYNGEE. This CDR3 reads CASSVAREGDTQYF. The CDR3 region has the DNA TGTGCCAGCAGCGTAGCCAGGGAGGGAGATACGCAGTATTTT.

Only one count was recorded for this clone. DNA for the CDR3: TGTGCCAGCAGCTTGGGAGACAGGGGCGGTGAGCAGTTCTTC. Translated: CASSLGDRGGEQFF. This chain uses TRBV11-2 with TRBJ2-1; 8 nucleotides align to TRBD1. This CDR3 has 14 residues. V shed 3 bases and J 9 bases; nucleotides not matched to a gene: 7. CDR1 is SGHAT, CDR2 FQNNGV, per germline.

The V and J genes are TRBV9 and TRBJ2-7; 9 bases align to TRBD2. Germline CDR1 SGDLS, CDR2 YYNGEE. This CDR3 is built from 14 residues. V shed 3 bases and J 3 bases; nucleotides not matched to a gene: 4. The CDR3 region has the DNA TGTGCCAGCAGCGCCTCTAGCGGGAACTACGAGCAGTACTTC. Amino acids: CASSASSGNYEQYF. Together with reference TRBV9 and TRBJ2-7, the CDR3 gives the full variable domain: DSGVTQTPKHLITATGQRVTLRCSPRSGDLSVYWYQQSLDQGLQFLIQYYNGEERAKGNILERFSAQQFPDLHSELNLSSLELGDSALYFCASSASSGNYEQYFGPGTRLTVT.

The chain links TRBV19 to TRBJ1-4, with D possibly being TRBD1 (6 bases). V dropped 3 bases and J dropped 4 bases, with 12 bases sitting between them. The germline gives CDR1 LNHDA, CDR2 SQIVND (reference sequence). CDR3 length: 15 residues. CDR3 bases: TGTGCCAGTAGTATGGGGGGGCCAGGTAATGAAAAACTGTTTTTT. Translation: CASSMGGPGNEKLFF.

The chain carries TRBV5-4 and TRBJ1-5; 12 nucleotides align to TRBD1. The CDR3 extends over 18 amino acids. Unmatched junction bases numbered 9, after V lost 5 bases and J lost 0 bases. The V gene's germline CDR1 is SGHNT and CDR2 YYREEE (reference sequence). DNA for the CDR3: TGTGCCAGCAGTGTCTCCGGGACAGGGGGCCGTAGCAATCAGCCCCAGCATTTT. Amino acid sequence: CASSVSGTGGRSNQPQHF.

This rearrangement joins TRBV19 to TRBJ1-5; perhaps TRBD1 as D (5 bases). Germline loops: CDR1 LNHDA, CDR2 SQIVND (reference sequence). This CDR3 is 13 amino acids long. V gave up 3 bases and J gave up 6 bases, with 9 bases separating them. The CDR3: CASSMARVQPQHF. The CDR3 DNA sequence: TGTGCCAGTAGTATGGCCAGGGTTCAGCCCCAGCATTTT.

The gene calls are TRBV19 and TRBJ1-6, with TRBD1 matching over 8 bases. After removal of 5 bases from V and 0 bases from J, the junction contained 6 bases not matched to a gene. The CDR3 has 17 residues. CDR1 LNHDA and CDR2 SQIVND come from the germline V gene (reference sequence). CDR3 region: CASSPRTGLSYNSPLHF. The CDR3 nucleotides are TGTGCCAGTAGTCCCCGGACAGGGCTCTCCTATAATTCACCCCTCCACTTT. The variable domain in full, with the rest retrieved from reference TRBV19 and TRBJ1-6, is DGGITQSPKYLFRKEGQNVTLSCEQNLNHDAMYWYRQDPGQGLRLIYYSQIVNDFQKGDIAEGYSVSREKKESFPLTVTSAQKNPTAFYLCASSPRTGLSYNSPLHFGNGTRLTVT.

The chain joins TRBV6-5 to TRBJ2-1; D may be TRBD2 (6 bases). The V and J ends lost 7 bases and 8 bases respectively, with 18 bases between them. The CDR3 loop spans 14 amino acids. The germline V gene encodes CDR1 MNHEY and CDR2 SVGAGI. CDR3 sequence reads: CASTPPRGGHEQFF. DNA for the CDR3: TGTGCCAGCACCCCGCCCCGGGGAGGCCATGAGCAGTTCTTC.

The gene calls are TRBV18 and TRBJ2-5; no reliable D call. The CDR3 loop spans 11 amino acids. CDR1 and CDR2 (germline): KGHSH, LQKENI. Trimming removed 5 bases at V and 2 bases at J, with 3 bases between. CDR3 loop: CASSTQETQYF. The CDR3 DNA follows: TGTGCCAGCTCAACTCAAGAGACCCAGTACTTC.

In DNA form, the CDR3 reads TGCGCCAGCAGCTTGGCCCGGGGGGTTGAAGCTTTCTTT. Residues: CASSLARGVEAFF. The chain carries TRBV5-1 and TRBJ1-1; TRBD1 is a possible D gene (5 bases). Trimming pared 0 bases from V and 7 bases from J, leaving 10 bases between. The CDR3 totals 13 residues. The germline CDR1 and CDR2 sequences are SGHRS and YFSETQ.